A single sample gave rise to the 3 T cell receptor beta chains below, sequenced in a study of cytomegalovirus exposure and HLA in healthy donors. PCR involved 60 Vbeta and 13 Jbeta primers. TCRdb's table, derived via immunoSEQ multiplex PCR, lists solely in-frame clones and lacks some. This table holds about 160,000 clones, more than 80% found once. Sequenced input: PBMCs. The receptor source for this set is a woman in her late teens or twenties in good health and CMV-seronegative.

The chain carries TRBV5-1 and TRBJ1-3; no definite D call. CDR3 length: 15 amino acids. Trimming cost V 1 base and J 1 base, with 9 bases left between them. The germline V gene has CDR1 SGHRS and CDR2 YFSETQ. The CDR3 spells CASSLWGGSGNTIYF. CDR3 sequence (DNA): TGCGCCAGCAGCTTGTGGGGAGGGTCTGGAAACACCATATATTTT.

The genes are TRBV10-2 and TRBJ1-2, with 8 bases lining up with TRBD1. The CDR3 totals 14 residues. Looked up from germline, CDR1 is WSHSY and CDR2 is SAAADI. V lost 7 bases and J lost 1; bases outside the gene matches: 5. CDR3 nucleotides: TGCGCCAGCAAGCGGGACAGGATTAACTATGGCTACACCTTC. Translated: CASKRDRINYGYTF.

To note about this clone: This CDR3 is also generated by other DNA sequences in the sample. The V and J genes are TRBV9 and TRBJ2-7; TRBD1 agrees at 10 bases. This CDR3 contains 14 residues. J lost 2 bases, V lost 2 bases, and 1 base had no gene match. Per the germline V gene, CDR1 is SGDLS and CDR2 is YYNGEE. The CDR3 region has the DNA TGTGCCAGCAGCGTCGGGACAGGGGCCTACGAGCAGTACTTC. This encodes CASSVGTGAYEQYF.